Listed below are T cell receptor beta chains from one sample, sequenced in a study of blood T cell repertoires in COVID-19. Libraries were prepared by immunoSEQ multiplex PCR; TCRdb keeps only in-frame clonotypes and omits some of them. This table holds roughly 53,000 clones, approximately 90% found once. Source material: peripheral blood. The receptor source for this set is a woman between 40 and 55 years old with active COVID-19. Each CDR3 is given with its conserved first and last residue. The order of the fields is V gene, D gene, clone size, J gene, CDR3 protein, CDR3 DNA. The D gene is left open where the match is weak. Clone size is given for some rows only: seen once, a few or many times, or a class if the clone is expanded.

V: TRBV12-2
D: .
size: .
J: TRBJ2-5
CDR3: CASRLRLEHQETQYF
DNA: TGTGCAAGTCGCCTTCGTCTAGAGCACCAAGAGACCCAGTACTTC

V: TRBV6-5
D: .
size: .
J: TRBJ1-1
CDR3: CASSYASELSTEAFF
DNA: TGTGCCAGCAGTTACGCGAGCGAACTATCCACTGAAGCTTTCTTT

V: TRBV10-2
D: .
size: few
J: TRBJ2-7
CDR3: CASNDGTGEQYF
DNA: TGCGCCAGCAACGACGGAACAGGCGAGCAGTACTTC

V: TRBV2
D: TRBD1
size: .
J: TRBJ2-1
CDR3: CASSRDRTSGNEQFF
DNA: TGTGCCAGCAGTCGGGACAGGACCTCCGGCAATGAGCAGTTCTTC

V: TRBV4-2
D: TRBD2
size: .
J: TRBJ2-3
CDR3: CASSPRLAGGSTDTQYF
DNA: TGTGCCAGCAGCCCCCGACTAGCGGGGGGAAGCACAGATACGCAGTATTTT

V: TRBV9
D: .
size: .
J: TRBJ1-3
CDR3: CASSVDSAGNTIYF
DNA: TGTGCCAGCAGCGTAGATAGCGCTGGAAACACCATATATTTT

V: TRBV27
D: TRBD1
size: .
J: TRBJ1-2
CDR3: CASSLSWDRVVYGYTF
DNA: TGTGCCAGCAGTTTATCCTGGGACAGGGTAGTCTATGGCTACACCTTC

V: TRBV11-3
D: .
size: .
J: TRBJ1-4
CDR3: CASRSIGDEKLFF
DNA: TGTGCCAGCAGATCGATAGGGGATGAAAAACTGTTTTTT

V: TRBV9
D: TRBD1
size: .
J: TRBJ1-6
CDR3: CASSAAGTGDNSPLHF
DNA: TGTGCCAGCAGCGCCGCCGGGACAGGTGATAATTCACCCCTCCACTTT

V: TRBV5-1
D: TRBD2
size: .
J: TRBJ2-7
CDR3: CASSVGTSNYEQYF
DNA: TGCGCCAGCAGCGTCGGGACTAGTAACTACGAGCAGTACTTC

V: TRBV9
D: TRBD1
size: .
J: TRBJ2-2
CDR3: CASSVVGQPNTGELFF
DNA: TGTGCCAGCAGCGTAGTGGGACAGCCGAACACCGGGGAGCTGTTTTTT

V: TRBV11-3
D: TRBD2
size: few
J: TRBJ2-3
CDR3: CASSSRAGGLPDTQYF
DNA: TGTGCCAGCAGCTCCCGAGCGGGGGGGCTACCAGATACGCAGTATTTT

V: TRBV5-4
D: .
size: .
J: TRBJ1-2
CDR3: CASSSPFAGDYGYTF
DNA: TGTGCCAGCAGCTCACCCTTTGCGGGAGACTATGGCTACACCTTC

V: TRBV5-4
D: .
size: few
J: TRBJ1-1
CDR3: CASSSSRDISEAFF
DNA: TGTGCCAGCAGCTCGTCCCGGGACATTTCTGAAGCTTTCTTT

V: TRBV11-2
D: TRBD2
size: .
J: TRBJ2-7
CDR3: CASSFLAGGTYEQYF
DNA: TGTGCCAGCAGCTTCCTAGCGGGGGGAACCTACGAGCAGTACTTC

V: TRBV18
D: .
size: .
J: TRBJ2-2
CDR3: CASSLPGQRNTGELFF
DNA: TGTGCCAGCTCACTACCGGGACAAAGGAACACCGGGGAGCTGTTTTTT

V: TRBV12-3/TRBV12-4
D: TRBD1
size: .
J: TRBJ1-2
CDR3: CASSSDRGYGYTF
DNA: TGTGCCAGCAGTTCCGACAGGGGCTATGGCTACACCTTC

V: TRBV4-1
D: .
size: .
J: TRBJ2-3
CDR3: CASSQQLAPTDTQYF
DNA: TGCGCCAGCAGCCAACAACTAGCTCCCACAGATACGCAGTATTTT

V: TRBV9
D: .
size: .
J: TRBJ2-7
CDR3: CASSPQGLEYEQYF
DNA: TGTGCCAGCAGCCCACAGGGTCTGGAGTACGAGCAGTACTTC

V: TRBV4-2
D: TRBD1
size: .
J: TRBJ2-2
CDR3: CASRGQGRTGELFF
DNA: TGTGCCAGCAGAGGACAGGGGAGGACCGGGGAGCTGTTTTTT

V: TRBV5-1
D: TRBD1
size: .
J: TRBJ2-3
CDR3: CASSRQGSTDTQYF
DNA: TGCGCCAGCAGCCGACAGGGGTCCACAGATACGCAGTATTTT

V: TRBV3-1/TRBV3-2
D: TRBD2
size: .
J: TRBJ2-1
CDR3: CASSQRTRLAGGYNEQFF
DNA: TGTGCCAGCAGCCAGAGGACCCGACTAGCGGGGGGGTACAATGAGCAGTTCTTC

V: TRBV5-1
D: TRBD2
size: .
J: TRBJ2-5
CDR3: CASSLGTSGGETQYF
DNA: TGCGCCAGCAGCTTGGGGACTAGCGGGGGAGAGACCCAGTACTTC

V: TRBV3-1/TRBV3-2
D: .
size: few
J: TRBJ1-6
CDR3: CASSPFGGRSYNSPLHF
DNA: TGTGCCAGCAGCCCCTTTGGGGGCAGGTCCTATAATTCACCCCTCCACTTT

V: TRBV5-1
D: .
size: few
J: TRBJ2-5
CDR3: CASSLTNLETQYF
DNA: TGCGCCAGCAGCTTGACTAACTTGGAGACCCAGTACTTC

V: TRBV2
D: TRBD2
size: .
J: TRBJ2-3
CDR3: CASSEEGLAIDTQYF
DNA: TGTGCCAGCAGTGAAGAGGGACTAGCGATAGATACGCAGTATTTT

V: TRBV5-1
D: .
size: .
J: TRBJ1-1
CDR3: CASSLQQGKTEAFF
DNA: TGCGCCAGCAGCTTACAACAGGGAAAGACTGAAGCTTTCTTT

V: TRBV7-9
D: .
size: .
J: TRBJ2-7
CDR3: CASSPVRRAGAYEQYF
DNA: TGTGCCAGCAGCCCCGTCCGCCGGGCCGGGGCCTACGAGCAGTACTTC

V: TRBV2
D: .
size: .
J: TRBJ2-5
CDR3: CASSDYPHLGETQYF
DNA: TGTGCCAGCAGTGACTATCCCCACCTCGGGGAGACCCAGTACTTC

V: TRBV6-2/TRBV6-3
D: TRBD2
size: .
J: TRBJ2-1
CDR3: CASSSLAGGLNEQFF
DNA: TGTGCCAGCAGTTCCCTAGCGGGGGGGCTGAATGAGCAGTTCTTC

V: TRBV27
D: .
size: .
J: TRBJ2-3
CDR3: CASGSTTTDTQYF
DNA: TGTGCCAGCGGGTCAACTACCACAGATACGCAGTATTTT

V: TRBV18
D: .
size: .
J: TRBJ1-2
CDR3: CASSDSRDGYTF
DNA: TGTGCCAGCTCGGACTCGAGAGACGGCTACACCTTC

V: TRBV9
D: .
size: .
J: TRBJ1-2
CDR3: CASRSDRNYGYTF
DNA: TGTGCCAGCAGATCCGACAGGAACTATGGCTACACCTTC

V: TRBV9
D: .
size: .
J: TRBJ2-3
CDR3: CASSLLRADTQYF
DNA: TGTGCCAGCAGCCTCTTACGCGCAGATACGCAGTATTTT

V: TRBV19
D: .
size: .
J: TRBJ1-1
CDR3: CASSIERAGAEAFF
DNA: TGTGCCAGTAGTATAGAGCGGGCGGGGGCTGAAGCTTTCTTT

V: TRBV20-1
D: .
size: .
J: TRBJ2-5
CDR3: CSASPQGQETQYF
DNA: TGCAGTGCAAGTCCACAGGGTCAAGAGACCCAGTACTTC

V: TRBV5-4
D: .
size: .
J: TRBJ1-2
CDR3: CASSPTTKSPYGYTF
DNA: TGTGCCAGCAGCCCCACGACAAAGTCTCCCTATGGCTACACCTTC

V: TRBV6-5
D: .
size: .
J: TRBJ2-3
CDR3: CASSYSGGGTDTQYF
DNA: TGTGCCAGCAGTTACTCAGGCGGGGGCACAGATACGCAGTATTTT

V: TRBV13
D: .
size: few
J: TRBJ2-1
CDR3: CASSPETRMIYNEQFF
DNA: TGTGCCAGCAGCCCGGAGACTAGGATGATCTACAATGAGCAGTTCTTC

V: TRBV5-1
D: TRBD1
size: .
J: TRBJ1-6
CDR3: CASSQTTGRGFSPLHF
DNA: TGCGCCAGCAGCCAAACGACAGGGCGAGGGTTCTCACCCCTCCACTTT

V: TRBV7-2
D: .
size: .
J: TRBJ1-2
CDR3: CASSTQLYGYTF
DNA: TGTGCCAGCAGCACACAGCTCTATGGCTACACCTTC

V: TRBV5-1
D: TRBD1
size: .
J: TRBJ2-7
CDR3: CASSLFGQGGPGSLYEQYF
DNA: TGCGCCAGCAGCTTGTTTGGACAGGGGGGGCCTGGTAGTCTTTACGAGCAGTACTTC

V: TRBV15
D: .
size: .
J: TRBJ2-7
CDR3: CATSRRTEPYEQYF
DNA: TGTGCCACCAGCCGAAGGACAGAACCCTACGAGCAGTACTTC

V: TRBV4-2
D: TRBD2
size: .
J: TRBJ2-5
CDR3: CASSQAGYGTSVKTQYF
DNA: TGTGCCAGCAGCCAAGCCGGGTATGGGACTAGCGTGAAGACCCAGTACTTC

V: TRBV5-6
D: .
size: .
J: TRBJ2-1
CDR3: CASSSRDTRIRNEQFF
DNA: TGTGCCAGCAGCTCCCGGGACACTAGAATTAGGAATGAGCAGTTCTTC

V: TRBV11-2
D: .
size: .
J: TRBJ2-7
CDR3: CASSYLFGGWSYEQYF
DNA: TGTGCCAGCAGCTACCTATTCGGGGGTTGGTCCTACGAGCAGTACTTC

V: TRBV2
D: .
size: .
J: TRBJ1-1
CDR3: CASRGGQRDTEAFF
DNA: TGTGCCAGCAGGGGGGGGCAAAGGGACACTGAAGCTTTCTTT

V: TRBV6-5
D: TRBD2
size: .
J: TRBJ2-1
CDR3: CASRIAAGGIYEQFF
DNA: TGTGCCAGCAGGATTGCAGCGGGGGGTATCTATGAGCAGTTCTTC

V: TRBV3-1/TRBV3-2
D: TRBD1
size: .
J: TRBJ2-4
CDR3: CASSRAGTEPKNIQYF
DNA: TGTGCCAGCAGCCGCGCCGGGACAGAACCTAAAAACATTCAGTACTTC